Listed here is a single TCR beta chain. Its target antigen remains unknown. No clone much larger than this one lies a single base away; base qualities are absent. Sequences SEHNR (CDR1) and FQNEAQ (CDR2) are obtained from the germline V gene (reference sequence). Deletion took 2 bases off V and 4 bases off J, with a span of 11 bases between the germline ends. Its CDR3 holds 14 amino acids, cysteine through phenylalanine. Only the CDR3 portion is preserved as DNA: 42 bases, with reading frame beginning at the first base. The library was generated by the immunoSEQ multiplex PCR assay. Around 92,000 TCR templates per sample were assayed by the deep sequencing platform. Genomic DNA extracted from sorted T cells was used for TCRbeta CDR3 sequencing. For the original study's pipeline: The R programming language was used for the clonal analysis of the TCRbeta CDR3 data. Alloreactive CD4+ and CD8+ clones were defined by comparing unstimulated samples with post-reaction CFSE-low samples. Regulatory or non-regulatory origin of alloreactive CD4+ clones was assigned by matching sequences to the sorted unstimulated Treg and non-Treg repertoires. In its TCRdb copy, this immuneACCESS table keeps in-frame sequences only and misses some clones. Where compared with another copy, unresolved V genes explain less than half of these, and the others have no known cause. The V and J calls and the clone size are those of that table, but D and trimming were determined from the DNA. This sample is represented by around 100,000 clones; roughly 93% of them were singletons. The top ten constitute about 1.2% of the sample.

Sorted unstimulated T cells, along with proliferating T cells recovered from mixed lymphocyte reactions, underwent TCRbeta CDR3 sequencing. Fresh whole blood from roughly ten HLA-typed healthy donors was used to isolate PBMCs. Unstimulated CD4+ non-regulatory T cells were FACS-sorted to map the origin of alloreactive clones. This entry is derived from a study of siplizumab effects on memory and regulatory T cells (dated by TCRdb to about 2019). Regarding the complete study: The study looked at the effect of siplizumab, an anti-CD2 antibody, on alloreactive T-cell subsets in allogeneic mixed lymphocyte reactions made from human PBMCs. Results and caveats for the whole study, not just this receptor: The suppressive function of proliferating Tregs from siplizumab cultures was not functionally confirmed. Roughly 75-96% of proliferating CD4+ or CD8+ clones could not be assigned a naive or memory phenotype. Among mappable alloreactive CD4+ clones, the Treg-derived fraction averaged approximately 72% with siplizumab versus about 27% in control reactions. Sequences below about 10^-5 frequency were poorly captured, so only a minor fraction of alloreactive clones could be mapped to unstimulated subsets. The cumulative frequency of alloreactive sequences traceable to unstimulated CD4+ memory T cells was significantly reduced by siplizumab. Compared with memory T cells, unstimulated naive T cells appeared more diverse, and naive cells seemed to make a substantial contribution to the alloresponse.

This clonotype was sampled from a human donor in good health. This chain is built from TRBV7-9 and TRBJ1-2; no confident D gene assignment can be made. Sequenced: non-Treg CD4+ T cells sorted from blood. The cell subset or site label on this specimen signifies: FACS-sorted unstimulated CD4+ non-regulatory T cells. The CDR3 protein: CASSLRGSVYGYTF. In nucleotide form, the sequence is TGTGCCAGCAGCTTACGTGGCAGCGTCTATGGCTACACCTTC.